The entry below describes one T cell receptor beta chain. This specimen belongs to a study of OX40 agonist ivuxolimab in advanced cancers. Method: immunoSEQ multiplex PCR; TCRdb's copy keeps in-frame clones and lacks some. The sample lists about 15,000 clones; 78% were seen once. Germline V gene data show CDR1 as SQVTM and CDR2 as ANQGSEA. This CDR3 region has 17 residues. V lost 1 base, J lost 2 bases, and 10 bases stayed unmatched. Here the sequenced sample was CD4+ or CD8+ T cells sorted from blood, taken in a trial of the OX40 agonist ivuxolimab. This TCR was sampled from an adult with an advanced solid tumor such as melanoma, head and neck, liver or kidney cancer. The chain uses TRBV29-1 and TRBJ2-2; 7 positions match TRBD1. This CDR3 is CSVEGTGVGFNTGELFF. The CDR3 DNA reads TGCAGCGTTGAAGGCACAGGGGTGGGCTTTAACACCGGGGAGCTGTTTTTT.